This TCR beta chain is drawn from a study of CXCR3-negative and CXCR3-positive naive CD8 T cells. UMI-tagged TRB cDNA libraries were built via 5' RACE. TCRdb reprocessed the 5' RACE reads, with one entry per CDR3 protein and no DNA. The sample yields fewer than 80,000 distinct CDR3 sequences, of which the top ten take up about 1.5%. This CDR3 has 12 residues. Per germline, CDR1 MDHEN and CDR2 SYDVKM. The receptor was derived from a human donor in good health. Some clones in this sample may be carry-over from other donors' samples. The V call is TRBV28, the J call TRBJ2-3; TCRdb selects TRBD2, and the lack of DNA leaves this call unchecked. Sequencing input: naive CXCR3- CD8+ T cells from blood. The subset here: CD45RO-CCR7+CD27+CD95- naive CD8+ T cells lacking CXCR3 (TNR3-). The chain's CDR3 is CASSPPADTQYF.